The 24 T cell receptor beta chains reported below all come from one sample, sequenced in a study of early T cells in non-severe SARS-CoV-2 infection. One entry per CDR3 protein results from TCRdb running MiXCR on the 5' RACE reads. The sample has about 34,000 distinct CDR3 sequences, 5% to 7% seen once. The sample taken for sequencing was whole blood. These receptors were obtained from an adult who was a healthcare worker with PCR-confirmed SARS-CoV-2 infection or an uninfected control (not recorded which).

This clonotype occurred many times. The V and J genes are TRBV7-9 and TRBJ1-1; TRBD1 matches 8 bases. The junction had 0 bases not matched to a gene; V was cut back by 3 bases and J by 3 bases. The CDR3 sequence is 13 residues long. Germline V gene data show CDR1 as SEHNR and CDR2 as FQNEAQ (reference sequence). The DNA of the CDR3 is TGTGCCAGCAGCTTGACAGGGGACACTGAAGCTTTCTTT. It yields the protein CASSLTGDTEAFF.

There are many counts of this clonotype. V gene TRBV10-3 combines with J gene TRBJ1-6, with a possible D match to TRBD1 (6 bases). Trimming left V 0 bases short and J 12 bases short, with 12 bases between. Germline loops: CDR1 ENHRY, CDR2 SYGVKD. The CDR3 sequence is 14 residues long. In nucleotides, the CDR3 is TGTGCCATCAGTGAGTCGCCAGGGGTAAAACCCCTCCACTTT. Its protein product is CAISESPGVKPLHF.

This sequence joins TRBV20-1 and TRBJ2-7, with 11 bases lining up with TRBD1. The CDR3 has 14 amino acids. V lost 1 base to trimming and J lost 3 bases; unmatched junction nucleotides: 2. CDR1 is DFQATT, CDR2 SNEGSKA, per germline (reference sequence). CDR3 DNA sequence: TGCAGTGCTAGAGGGGACAGGGGGATCTACGAGCAGTACTTC. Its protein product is CSARGDRGIYEQYF.

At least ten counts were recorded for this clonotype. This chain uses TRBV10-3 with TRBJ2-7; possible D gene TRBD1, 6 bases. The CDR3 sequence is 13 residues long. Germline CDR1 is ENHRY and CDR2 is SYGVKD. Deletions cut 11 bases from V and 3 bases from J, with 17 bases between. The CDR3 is CAVALDSYYEQYF. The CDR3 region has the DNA TGTGCCGTCGCCTTGGACAGTTACTACGAGCAGTACTTC.

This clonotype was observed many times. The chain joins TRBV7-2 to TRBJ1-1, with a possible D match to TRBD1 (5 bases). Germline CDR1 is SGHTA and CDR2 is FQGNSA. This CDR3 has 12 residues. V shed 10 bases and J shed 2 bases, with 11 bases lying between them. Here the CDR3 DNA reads TGTGCCACCCAGGGACCCAACACTGAAGCTTTCTTT. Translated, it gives CATQGPNTEAFF. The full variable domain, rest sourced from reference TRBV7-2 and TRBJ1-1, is GAGVSQSPSNKVTEKGKDVELRCDPISGHTALYWYRQSLGQGLEFLIYFQGNSAPDKSGLPSDRFSAERTGGSVSTLTIQRTQQEDSAVYLCATQGPNTEAFFGQGTRLTVV.

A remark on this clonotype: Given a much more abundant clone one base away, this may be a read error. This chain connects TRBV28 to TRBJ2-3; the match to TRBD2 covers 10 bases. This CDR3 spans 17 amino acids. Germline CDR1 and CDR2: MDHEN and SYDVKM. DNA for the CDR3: TGTGCCCGCAGTTTATCATTAGCGGGGGGCGTCAGAGATACGCAGTATTTT. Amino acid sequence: CARSLSLAGGVRDTQYF.

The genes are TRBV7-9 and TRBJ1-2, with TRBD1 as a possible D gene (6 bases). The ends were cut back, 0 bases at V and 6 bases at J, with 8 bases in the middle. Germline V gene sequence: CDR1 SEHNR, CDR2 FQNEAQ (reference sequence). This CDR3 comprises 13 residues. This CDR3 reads CASSLAGQNGYTF. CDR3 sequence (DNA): TGTGCCAGCAGCTTAGCCGGACAGAATGGCTACACCTTC.

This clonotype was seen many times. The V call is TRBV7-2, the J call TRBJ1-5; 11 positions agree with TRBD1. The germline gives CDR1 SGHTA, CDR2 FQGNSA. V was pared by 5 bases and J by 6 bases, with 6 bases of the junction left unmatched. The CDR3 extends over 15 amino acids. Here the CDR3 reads CASSPDRGQAQPQHF. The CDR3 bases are TGTGCCAGCAGCCCGGACAGGGGGCAAGCTCAGCCCCAGCATTTT.

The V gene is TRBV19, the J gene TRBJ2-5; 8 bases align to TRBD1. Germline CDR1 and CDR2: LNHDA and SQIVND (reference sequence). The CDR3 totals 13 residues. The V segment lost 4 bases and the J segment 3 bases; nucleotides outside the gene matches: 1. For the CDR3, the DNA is TGTGCCAGTAGTAAGGACAGGGAAGAGACCCAGTACTTC. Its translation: CASSKDREETQYF.

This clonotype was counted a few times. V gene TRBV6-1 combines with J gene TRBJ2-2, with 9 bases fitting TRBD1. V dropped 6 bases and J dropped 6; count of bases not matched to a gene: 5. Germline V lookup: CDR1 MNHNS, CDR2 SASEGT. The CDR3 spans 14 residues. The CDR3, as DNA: TGTGCCAGCAGGGGGGACAGGGATTCCGGGGAGCTGTTTTTT. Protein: CASRGDRDSGELFF.

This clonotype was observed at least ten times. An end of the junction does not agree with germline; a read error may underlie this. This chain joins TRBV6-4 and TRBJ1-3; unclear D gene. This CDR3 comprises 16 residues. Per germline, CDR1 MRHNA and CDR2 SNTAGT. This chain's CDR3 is CASSDSRPGSENTIYF. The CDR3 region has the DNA TGTGCCAGCAGTGACTCCCGTCCGGGCTCTGAAAACACCATATATTTT.

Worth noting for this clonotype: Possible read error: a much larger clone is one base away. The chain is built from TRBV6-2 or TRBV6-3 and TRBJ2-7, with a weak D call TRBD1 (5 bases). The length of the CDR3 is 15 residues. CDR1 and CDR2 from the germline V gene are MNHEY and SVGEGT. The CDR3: CASSRTGKRSYKQYF. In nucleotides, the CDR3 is TGTGCCAGCAGTCGAACAGGAAAACGTTCCTACAAGCAGTACTTC.

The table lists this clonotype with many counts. The CDR3 DNA reads TGTGCCAGCAGTTTATCACAGAGGACTGAAGCTTTCTTT. It codes for CASSLSQRTEAFF. The chain couples TRBV12-3 or TRBV12-4 to TRBJ1-1, with D uncertain. The CDR3 is 13 residues long. V lost 2 bases, J lost 5 bases, and 9 bases lay in between.

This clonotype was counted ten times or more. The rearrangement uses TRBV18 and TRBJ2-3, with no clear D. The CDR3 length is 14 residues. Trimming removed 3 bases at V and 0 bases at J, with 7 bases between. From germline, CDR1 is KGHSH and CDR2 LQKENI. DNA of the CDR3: TGTGCCAGCTCACCGAATAGGAGCACAGATACGCAGTATTTT. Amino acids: CASSPNRSTDTQYF.

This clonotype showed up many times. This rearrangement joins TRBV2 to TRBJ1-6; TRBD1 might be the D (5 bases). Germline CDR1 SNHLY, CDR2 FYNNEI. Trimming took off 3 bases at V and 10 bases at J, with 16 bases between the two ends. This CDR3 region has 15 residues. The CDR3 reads CASSDSGRVGSPLHF. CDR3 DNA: TGTGCCAGCAGTGACTCCGGCAGGGTGGGATCACCCCTCCACTTT.

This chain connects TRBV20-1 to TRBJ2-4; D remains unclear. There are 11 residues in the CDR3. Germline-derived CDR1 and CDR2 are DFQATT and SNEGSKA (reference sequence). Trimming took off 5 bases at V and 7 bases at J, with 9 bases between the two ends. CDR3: CSAVRGNIQYF. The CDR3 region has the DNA TGCAGTGCTGTACGTGGGAACATTCAGTACTTC.

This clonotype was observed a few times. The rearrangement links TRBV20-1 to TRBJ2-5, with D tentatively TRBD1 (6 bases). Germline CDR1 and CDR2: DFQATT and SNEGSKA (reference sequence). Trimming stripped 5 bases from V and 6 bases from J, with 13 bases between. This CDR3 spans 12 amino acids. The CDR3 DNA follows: TGCAGTGCTTCCCCCAGGGGTCAGACCCAGTACTTC. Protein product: CSASPRGQTQYF.

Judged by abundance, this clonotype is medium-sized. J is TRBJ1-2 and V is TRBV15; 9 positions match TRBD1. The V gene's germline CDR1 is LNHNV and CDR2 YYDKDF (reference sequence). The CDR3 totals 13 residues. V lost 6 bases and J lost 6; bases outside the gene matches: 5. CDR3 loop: CATRLRTGDGYTF. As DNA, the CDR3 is TGTGCCACCAGGCTACGGACAGGGGATGGCTACACCTTC.

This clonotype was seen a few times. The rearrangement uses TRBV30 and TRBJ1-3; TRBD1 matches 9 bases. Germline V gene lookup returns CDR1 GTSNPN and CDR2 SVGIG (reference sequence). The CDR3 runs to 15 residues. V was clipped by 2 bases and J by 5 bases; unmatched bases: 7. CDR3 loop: CAWSLTGTGRNTIYF. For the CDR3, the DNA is TGTGCCTGGAGTTTGACCGGGACAGGGAGAAACACCATATATTTT.

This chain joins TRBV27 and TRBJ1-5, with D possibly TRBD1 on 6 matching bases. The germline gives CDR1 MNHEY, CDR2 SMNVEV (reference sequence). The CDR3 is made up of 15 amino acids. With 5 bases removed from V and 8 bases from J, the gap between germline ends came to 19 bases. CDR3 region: CASSPNTGTAEPQHF. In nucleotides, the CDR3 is TGTGCCAGCAGTCCTAATACAGGGACCGCAGAGCCCCAGCATTTT.

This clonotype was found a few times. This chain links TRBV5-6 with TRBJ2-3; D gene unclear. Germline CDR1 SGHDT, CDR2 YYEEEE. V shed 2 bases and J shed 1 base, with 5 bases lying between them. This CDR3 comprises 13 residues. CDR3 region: CASSFQGTDTQYF. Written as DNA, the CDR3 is TGTGCCAGCAGCTTCCAGGGCACAGATACGCAGTATTTT.

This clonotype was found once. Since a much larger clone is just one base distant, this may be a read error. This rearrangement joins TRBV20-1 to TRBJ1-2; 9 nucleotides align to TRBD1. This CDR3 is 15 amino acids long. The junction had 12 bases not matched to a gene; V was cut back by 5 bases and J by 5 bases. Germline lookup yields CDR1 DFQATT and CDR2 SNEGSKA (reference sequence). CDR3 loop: CSAPPAGQGIYGYTF. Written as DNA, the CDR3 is TGCAGTGCTCCCCCGGCGGGACAGGGAATTTATGGCTACACCTTC.

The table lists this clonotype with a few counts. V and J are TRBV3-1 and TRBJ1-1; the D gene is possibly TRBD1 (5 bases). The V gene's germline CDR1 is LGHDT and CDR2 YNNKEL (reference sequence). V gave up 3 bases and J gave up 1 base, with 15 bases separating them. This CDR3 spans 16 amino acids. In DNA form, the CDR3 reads TGTGCCAGCAGCCATGGAGCAGGGTGGGAGAACACTGAAGCTTTCTTT. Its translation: CASSHGAGWENTEAFF.

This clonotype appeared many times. Written as DNA, the CDR3 is TGCAGTGCGCGAGCGGGGGCCCAAGAGACCCAGTACTTC. This encodes CSARAGAQETQYF. This rearrangement joins TRBV20-1 to TRBJ2-5; TRBD2 matches at 8 bases. Germline V CDR1 and CDR2: DFQATT, SNEGSKA (reference sequence). This CDR3 comprises 13 residues. The V and J ends lost 6 bases and 1 base, in that order; junction bases with no gene match: 4.